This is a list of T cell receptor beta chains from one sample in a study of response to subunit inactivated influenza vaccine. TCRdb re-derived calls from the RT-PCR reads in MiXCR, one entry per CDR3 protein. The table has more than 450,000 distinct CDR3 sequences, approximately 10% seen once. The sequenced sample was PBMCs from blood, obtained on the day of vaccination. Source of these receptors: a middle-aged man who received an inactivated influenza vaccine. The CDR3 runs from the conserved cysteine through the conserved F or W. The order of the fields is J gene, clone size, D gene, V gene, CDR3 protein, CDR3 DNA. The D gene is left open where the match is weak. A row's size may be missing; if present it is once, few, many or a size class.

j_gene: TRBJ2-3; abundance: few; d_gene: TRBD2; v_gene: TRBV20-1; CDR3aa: CSARTSGVSDTQYF; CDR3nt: TGCAGTGCTCGGACTAGCGGGGTGTCAGATACGCAGTATTTT
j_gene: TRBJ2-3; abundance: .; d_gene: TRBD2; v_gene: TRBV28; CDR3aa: CASSLLASGGFADTQYF; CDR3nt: TGTGCCAGCAGTTTACTGGCTAGCGGGGGGTTTGCAGATACGCAGTATTTT
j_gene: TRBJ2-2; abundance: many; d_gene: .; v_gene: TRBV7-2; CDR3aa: CASSSYGELFF; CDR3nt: TGTGCCAGCAGCTCTTACGGGGAGCTGTTTTTT
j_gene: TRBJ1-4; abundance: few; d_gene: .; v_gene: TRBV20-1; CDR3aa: CSARWQPVEKLFF; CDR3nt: TGCAGTGCTAGATGGCAGCCAGTTGAGAAACTGTTTTTT
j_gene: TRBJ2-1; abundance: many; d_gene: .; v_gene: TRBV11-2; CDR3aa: CASRTPAKGFNEQFF; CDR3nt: TGTGCCAGCAGAACGCCAGCCAAAGGGTTCAATGAGCAGTTCTTC
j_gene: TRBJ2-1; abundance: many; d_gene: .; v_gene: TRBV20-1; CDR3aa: CSARLGISYNEQFF; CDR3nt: TGCAGTGCTAGATTGGGGATTTCCTACAATGAGCAGTTCTTC
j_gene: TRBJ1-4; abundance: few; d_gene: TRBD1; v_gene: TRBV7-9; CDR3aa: CASSWTGMEKLFF; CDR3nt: TGTGCCAGCAGCTGGACAGGGATGGAAAAACTGTTTTTT
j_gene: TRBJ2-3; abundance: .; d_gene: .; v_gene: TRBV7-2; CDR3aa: CASRAIGSSTDTQYF; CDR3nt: TGTGCCAGCAGGGCGATAGGGTCCTCCACAGATACGCAGTATTTT
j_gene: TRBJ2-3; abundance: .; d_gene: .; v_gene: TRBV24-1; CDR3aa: CATSETVRTDTQYF; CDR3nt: TGTGCCACCAGTGAGACAGTACGGACAGATACGCAGTATTTT
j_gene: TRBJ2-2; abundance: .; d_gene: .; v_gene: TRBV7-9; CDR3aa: CASISTPNTGELFF; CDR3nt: TGTGCCAGCATTAGCACGCCGAACACCGGGGAGCTGTTTTTT
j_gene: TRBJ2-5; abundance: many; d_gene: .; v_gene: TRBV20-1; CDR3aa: CSASFPLDRTQETQYF; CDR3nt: TGCAGTGCTAGTTTTCCTTTGGACAGAACCCAAGAGACCCAGTACTTC
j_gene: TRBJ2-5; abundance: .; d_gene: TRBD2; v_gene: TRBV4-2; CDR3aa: CASSQDPRKREPETQYF; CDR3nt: TGTGCCAGCAGCCAAGACCCGAGAAAGCGGGAGCCAGAGACCCAGTACTTC
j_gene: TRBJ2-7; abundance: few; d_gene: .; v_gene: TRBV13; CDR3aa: CASSLRGSEYEQYF; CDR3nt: TGTGCCAGCAGCTTGAGGGGCAGCGAGTACGAGCAGTACTTC
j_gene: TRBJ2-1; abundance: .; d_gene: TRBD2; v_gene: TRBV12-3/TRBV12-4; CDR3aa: CASSFLRGLARGISYNEQFF; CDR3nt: TGTGCCAGCAGTTTCCTGAGGGGACTAGCGAGAGGAATCTCCTACAATGAGCAGTTCTTC
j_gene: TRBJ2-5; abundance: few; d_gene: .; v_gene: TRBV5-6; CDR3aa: CASSLGSLQETQYF; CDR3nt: TGTGCCAGCAGCTTGGGAAGCCTCCAAGAGACCCAGTACTTC
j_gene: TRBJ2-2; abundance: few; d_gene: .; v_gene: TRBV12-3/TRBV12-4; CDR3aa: CASTRSANTGELFF; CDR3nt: TGTGCCAGCACGAGGTCAGCAAACACCGGGGAGCTGTTTTTT
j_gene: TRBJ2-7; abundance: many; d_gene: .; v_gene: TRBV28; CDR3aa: CASRYRAPSYEQYF; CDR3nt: TGTGCCAGCAGGTATAGGGCGCCTTCCTACGAGCAGTACTTC
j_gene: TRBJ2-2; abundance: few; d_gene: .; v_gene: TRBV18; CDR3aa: CASSPNHGTGNTGELFF; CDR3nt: TGTGCCAGCTCACCTAACCACGGGACTGGTAACACCGGGGAGCTGTTTTTT
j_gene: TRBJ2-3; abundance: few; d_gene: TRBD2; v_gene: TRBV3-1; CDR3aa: CASSQISGGGDTQYF; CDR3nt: TGTGCCAGCAGCCAAATCTCGGGAGGGGGAGATACGCAGTATTTT
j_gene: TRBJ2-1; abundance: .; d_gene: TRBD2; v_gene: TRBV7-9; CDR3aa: CASSHSSGSTSEQFF; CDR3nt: TGTGCCAGCAGCCATTCTAGCGGGAGTACGAGTGAGCAGTTCTTC
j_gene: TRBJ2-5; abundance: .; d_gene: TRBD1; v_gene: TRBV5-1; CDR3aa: CASSDGQGSLETQYF; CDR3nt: TGCGCCAGCAGCGATGGACAGGGTAGTTTGGAGACCCAGTACTTC
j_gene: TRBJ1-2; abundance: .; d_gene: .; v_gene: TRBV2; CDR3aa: CASSGEYGYTF; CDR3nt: TGTGCCAGCAGTGGGGAATATGGCTACACCTTC
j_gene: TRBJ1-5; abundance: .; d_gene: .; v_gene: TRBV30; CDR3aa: CAWSFAGGNQPQHF; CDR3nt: TGTGCCTGGAGCTTTGCAGGGGGCAATCAGCCCCAGCATTTT
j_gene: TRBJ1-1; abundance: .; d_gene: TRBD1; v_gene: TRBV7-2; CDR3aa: CASSLPWDRNTEAFF; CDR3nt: TGTGCCAGCAGCTTACCCTGGGACAGGAACACTGAAGCTTTCTTT
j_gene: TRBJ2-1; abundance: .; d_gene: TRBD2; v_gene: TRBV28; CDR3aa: CASSLWAGGHNEQFF; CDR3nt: TGTGCCAGCAGTTTATGGGCGGGGGGCCACAATGAGCAGTTCTTC
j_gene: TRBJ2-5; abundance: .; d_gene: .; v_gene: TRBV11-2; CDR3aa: CASTPLGEQLTGTQYF; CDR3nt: TGTGCCAGCACCCCGTTGGGGGAACAGCTCACTGGGACCCAGTACTTC
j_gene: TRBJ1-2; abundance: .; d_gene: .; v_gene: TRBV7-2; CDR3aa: CASSLATGPNYGYTF; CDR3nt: TGTGCCAGCAGCTTAGCAACAGGGCCTAACTATGGCTACACCTTC
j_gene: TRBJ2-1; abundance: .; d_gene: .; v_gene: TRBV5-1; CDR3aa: CASSNWIPPRNEQFF; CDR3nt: TGCGCCAGCAGCAACTGGATACCCCCCCGGAATGAGCAGTTCTTC
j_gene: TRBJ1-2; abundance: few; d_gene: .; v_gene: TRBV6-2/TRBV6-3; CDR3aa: CASSNGGWAAYGYTF; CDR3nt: TGTGCCAGCAGCAACGGTGGTTGGGCGGCCTATGGCTACACCTTC
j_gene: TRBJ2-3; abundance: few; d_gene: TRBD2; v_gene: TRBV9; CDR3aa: CASSVRSGTTGDTQYF; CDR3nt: TGTGCCAGCAGCGTAAGGAGCGGGACGACCGGAGATACGCAGTATTTT
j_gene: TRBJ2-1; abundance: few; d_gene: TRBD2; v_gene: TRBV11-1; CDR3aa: CASSLNSGGFGIYNEQFF; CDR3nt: TGTGCCAGCAGCTTAAATTCGGGGGGGTTCGGGATTTACAATGAGCAGTTCTTC
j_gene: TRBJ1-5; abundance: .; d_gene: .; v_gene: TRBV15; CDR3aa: CATSRDVSFGNQPQHF; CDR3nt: TGTGCCACCAGCAGAGATGTCTCTTTTGGCAATCAGCCCCAGCATTTT
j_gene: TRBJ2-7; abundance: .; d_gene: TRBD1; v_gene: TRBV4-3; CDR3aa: CASSQEVETGSYEQYF; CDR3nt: TGCGCCAGCAGCCAAGAAGTCGAGACAGGGAGCTACGAGCAGTACTTC
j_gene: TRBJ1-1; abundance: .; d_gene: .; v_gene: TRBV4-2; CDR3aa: CASSQDRRVDTEAFF; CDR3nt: TGTGCCAGCAGCCAAGACCGGCGGGTCGACACTGAAGCTTTCTTT
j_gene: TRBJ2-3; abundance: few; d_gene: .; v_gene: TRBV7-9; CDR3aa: CASSSSAGSTDTQYF; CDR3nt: TGTGCCAGCAGCTCTAGCGCCGGTAGCACAGATACGCAGTATTTT
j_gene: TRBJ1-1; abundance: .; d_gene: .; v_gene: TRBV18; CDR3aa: CASSPARGRNTEAFF; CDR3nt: TGTGCCAGCTCACCCGCCCGGGGGAGGAACACTGAAGCTTTCTTT
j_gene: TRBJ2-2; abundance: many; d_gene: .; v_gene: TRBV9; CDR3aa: CASTDEPVTGELFF; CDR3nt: TGTGCCAGCACGGACGAACCGGTTACCGGGGAGCTGTTTTTT
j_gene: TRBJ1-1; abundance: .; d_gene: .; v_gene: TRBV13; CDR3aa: CASSPRVSVTEAFF; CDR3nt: TGTGCCAGCAGCCCCCGGGTCAGTGTAACTGAAGCTTTCTTT
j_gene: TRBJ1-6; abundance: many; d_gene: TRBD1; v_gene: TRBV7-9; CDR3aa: CASSPVTGIGSPLHF; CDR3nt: TGTGCCAGCAGCCCGGTGACAGGGATTGGATCACCCCTCCACTTT
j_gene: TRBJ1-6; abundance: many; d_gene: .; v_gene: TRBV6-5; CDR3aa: CASSYSKRQISPLHF; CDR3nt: TGTGCCAGCAGTTACTCTAAAAGACAGATTTCACCCCTCCACTTT
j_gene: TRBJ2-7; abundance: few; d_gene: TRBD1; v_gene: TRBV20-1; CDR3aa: CSASRGDRGLYEQYF; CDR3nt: TGCAGTGCCTCCCGTGGGGACAGGGGGCTATACGAGCAGTACTTC
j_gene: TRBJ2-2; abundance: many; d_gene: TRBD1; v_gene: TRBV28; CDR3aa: CASSTLSGTGTRSPGELFF; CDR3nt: TGTGCCAGCAGTACCCTGTCCGGGACAGGGACAAGATCTCCCGGGGAGCTGTTTTTT
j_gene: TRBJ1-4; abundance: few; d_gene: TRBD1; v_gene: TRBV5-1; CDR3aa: CASSPRQGSGNEKLFF; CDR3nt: TGCGCCAGCAGCCCTCGACAGGGGAGCGGTAATGAAAAACTGTTTTTT
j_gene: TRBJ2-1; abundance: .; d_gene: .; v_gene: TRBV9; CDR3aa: CASSTLQGRSNEQFF; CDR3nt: TGTGCCAGCAGCACCCTACAGGGTAGGAGCAATGAGCAGTTCTTC
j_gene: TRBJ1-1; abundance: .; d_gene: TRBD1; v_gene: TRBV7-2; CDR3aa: CASSLAWQGALGTEAFF; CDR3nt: TGTGCCAGCAGCTTAGCGTGGCAGGGGGCATTAGGAACTGAAGCTTTCTTT
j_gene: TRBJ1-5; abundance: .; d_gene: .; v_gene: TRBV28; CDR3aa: CASTGGSGMDQPQHF; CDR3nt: TGTGCCAGCACTGGAGGGTCGGGGATGGATCAGCCCCAGCATTTT
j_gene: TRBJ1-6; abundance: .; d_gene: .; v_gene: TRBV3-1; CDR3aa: CASSQGGGTAGSPLHF; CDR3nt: TGTGCCAGCAGCCAAGGTGGAGGTACCGCCGGGTCACCCCTCCACTTT
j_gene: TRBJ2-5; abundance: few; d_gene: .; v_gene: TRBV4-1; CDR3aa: CASSQDHAPRVQETQYF; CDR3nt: TGCGCCAGCAGCCAAGATCACGCTCCCAGGGTCCAAGAGACCCAGTACTTC
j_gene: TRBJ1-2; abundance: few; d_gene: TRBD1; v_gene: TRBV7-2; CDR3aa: CASSFQTGAKGYTF; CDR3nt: TGTGCCAGCAGCTTCCAGACAGGGGCGAAGGGCTACACCTTC
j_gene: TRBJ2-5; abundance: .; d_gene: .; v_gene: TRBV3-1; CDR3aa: CASSQVPQETQYF; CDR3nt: TGTGCCAGCAGCCAAGTTCCGCAAGAGACCCAGTACTTC
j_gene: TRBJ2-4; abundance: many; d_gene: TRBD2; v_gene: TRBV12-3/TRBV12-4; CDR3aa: CASSPHSGRGKNIQYF; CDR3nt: TGTGCCAGCAGCCCACATAGCGGGAGAGGCAAAAACATTCAGTACTTC
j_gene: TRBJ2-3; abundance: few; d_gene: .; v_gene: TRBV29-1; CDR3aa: CSGGLDTQYF; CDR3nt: TGCAGCGGGGGATTAGATACGCAGTATTTT
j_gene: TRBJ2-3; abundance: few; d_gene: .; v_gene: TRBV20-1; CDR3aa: CSAPSSTDTQYF; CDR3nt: TGCAGTGCGCCCTCTAGCACAGATACGCAGTATTTT
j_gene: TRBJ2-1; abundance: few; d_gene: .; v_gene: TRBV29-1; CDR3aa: CSGGGGLRNEQFF; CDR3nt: TGCAGCGGAGGGGGGGGACTCCGCAATGAGCAGTTCTTC
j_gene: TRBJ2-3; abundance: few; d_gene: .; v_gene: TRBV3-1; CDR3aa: CASSRQPGLGDTQYF; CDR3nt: TGTGCCAGCAGCCGACAGCCGGGCCTGGGGGATACGCAGTATTTT